A selection of T cell receptor beta chains follows, all from one sample in a study of blood T cells in healthy people across ages. TCRdb recomputed calls from the 5' RACE reads with MiXCR, one row per CDR3 protein. The table lists about 1.8 million distinct CDR3 sequences, 49% of them singletons. Sequenced input: blood. These receptors all come from a woman aged 40 to 49 in good health. The CDR3 runs from the conserved cysteine through the conserved F or W. The order of the fields is D gene, CDR3 length, clone size, J gene, V gene, CDR3 DNA, CDR3 protein. The D gene is left open where the match is weak. Clone size is given for some rows only: seen once, a few or many times, or a class if the clone is expanded.

D gene: TRBD1; CDR3 length: 16; clone size: few; J gene: TRBJ2-7; V gene: TRBV4-1; CDR3 DNA: TGCGCCAGCAGCCAACACTTCGGACAGGGGGGATACGAGCAGTACTTC; CDR3 protein: CASSQHFGQGGYEQYF
D gene: -; CDR3 length: 15; clone size: -; J gene: TRBJ2-3; V gene: TRBV10-3; CDR3 DNA: TGTGCCATCAGGCCTAGCGAGGGAAGCACAGATACGCAGTATTTT; CDR3 protein: CAIRPSEGSTDTQYF
D gene: -; CDR3 length: 15; clone size: many; J gene: TRBJ2-3; V gene: TRBV28; CDR3 DNA: TGTGCCAGCAGCTTACCCAGCGGTGGCACAGATACGCAGTATTTT; CDR3 protein: CASSLPSGGTDTQYF
D gene: -; CDR3 length: 14; clone size: few; J gene: TRBJ2-6; V gene: TRBV29-1; CDR3 DNA: TGCAGCGCTCTAAACCCTCTCGGGGCCAACGTCCTGACTTTC; CDR3 protein: CSALNPLGANVLTF
D gene: -; CDR3 length: 14; clone size: few; J gene: TRBJ1-2; V gene: TRBV29-1; CDR3 DNA: TGCAGCGTTGAAGGCCCGACTTCTAACTATGGCTACACCTTC; CDR3 protein: CSVEGPTSNYGYTF
D gene: TRBD1; CDR3 length: 15; clone size: -; J gene: TRBJ2-3; V gene: TRBV12-3/TRBV12-4; CDR3 DNA: TGTGCCAGCAGTTACCGACAGGGGGCCCGGGATACGCAGTATTTT; CDR3 protein: CASSYRQGARDTQYF
D gene: TRBD1; CDR3 length: 14; clone size: few; J gene: TRBJ2-5; V gene: TRBV20-1; CDR3 DNA: TGCAGTGCAAACCGGGACAGGGTTGAAGAGACCCAGTACTTC; CDR3 protein: CSANRDRVEETQYF
D gene: -; CDR3 length: 16; clone size: -; J gene: TRBJ2-3; V gene: TRBV6-2/TRBV6-3; CDR3 DNA: TGTGCCAGCATTCCCTCCCCCGGCCGGCTCACAGATACGCAGTATTTT; CDR3 protein: CASIPSPGRLTDTQYF
D gene: -; CDR3 length: 11; clone size: -; J gene: TRBJ2-7; V gene: TRBV6-2/TRBV6-3; CDR3 DNA: TGTGCCAGCAGCAACCAGGGGAAACAGTACTTC; CDR3 protein: CASSNQGKQYF
D gene: -; CDR3 length: 13; clone size: -; J gene: TRBJ1-1; V gene: TRBV28; CDR3 DNA: TGTGCGGGACTGCGTGAGGCCGGCACTGAAGCTTTCTTT; CDR3 protein: CAGLREAGTEAFF
D gene: -; CDR3 length: 13; clone size: -; J gene: TRBJ2-7; V gene: TRBV6-5; CDR3 DNA: TGTGCCAGCAGTCTCCGGAGACCCCTCGAGCAGTACTTC; CDR3 protein: CASSLRRPLEQYF
D gene: -; CDR3 length: 15; clone size: -; J gene: TRBJ2-5; V gene: TRBV5-1; CDR3 DNA: TGCGCCAGCAGCGGAGAGGGAGGCAACCAAGAGACCCAGTACTTC; CDR3 protein: CASSGEGGNQETQYF
D gene: -; CDR3 length: 14; clone size: once; J gene: TRBJ1-2; V gene: TRBV12-3/TRBV12-4; CDR3 DNA: TGTGCCAGCAGTTTAACTACCTCGAGTAGGGGCTACACCTTC; CDR3 protein: CASSLTTSSRGYTF
D gene: -; CDR3 length: 13; clone size: -; J gene: TRBJ2-3; V gene: TRBV7-3; CDR3 DNA: TGTGCCAGCAGCTCGGACAACACAGATACGCAGTATTTT; CDR3 protein: CASSSDNTDTQYF